This T cell receptor (beta chain) derives from a study of regulatory T cells in long-lasting Graves disease. Study-wide points: TRBV28, TRBJ1-2 and TRBJ2-5 were favored in persistent disease. Persistent Graves' patients showed a TCR diversity that was lower than that of newly diagnosed ones.

Sample time point: persistent/refractory GD, antithyroid drugs over 5 years with positive TRAb. The TCR library was made from RNA extracted from PBMCs. This clonotype has a count of ten or more. The antigen is unknown. The CDR3 is 15 amino acids. Germline values: CDR1 MNHEY, CDR2 SMNVEV (reference sequence). Losses at the gene ends were 6 bases for V and 3 bases for J; bases not matched to a gene: 5. According to the study, TCR beta libraries were built with iRepertoire HTBI primers and CDR3-region Arm-PCR. TCRdb redid the calling of the multiplex PCR reads with MiXCR, one entry per CDR3 protein. The data hold 700,000 or so distinct CDR3 sequences, with around 32% observed a single time.

Specimen: peripheral blood mononuclear cells (PBMCs), collected when the disease was refractory, from a patient treated with antithyroid drugs. This sequence originates from a female donor with Graves disease. V usage is TRBV27 and J usage is TRBJ2-5; 12 nucleotides match TRBD1. DNA for the CDR3: TGTGCCAGCAGCGCGGGACAGGGGGCGGAAGAGACCCAGTACTTC. Protein product: CASSAGQGAEETQYF.